This T cell receptor beta chain comes out of a study of blood T cells in healthy people across ages. Study results and caveats: Since the PBMCs were unsorted, naive and antigen-experienced cells could not be conclusively compared. More naive CD4+ cells and higher diversity marked long-lived donors relative to aged donors.

About this clonotype itself: The target antigen is unknown.

The V and J ends lost 6 bases and 7 bases, in that order; junction bases with no gene match: 4. The CDR3 sequence is 12 residues long. Germline V lookup: CDR1 SNHLY, CDR2 FYNNEI. Sample donors were healthy Caucasian individuals that came from Russia, aged 6 to 90. Together with a sample-barcoded 5' primer, a J-beta primer mix was included in a second PCR lasting about 7 to 12 cycles. Every cDNA molecule carried a tag from a template-switch adaptor bearing 12 random nucleotides. In TCRdb, the 5' RACE reads were re-called with MiXCR into one record per CDR3 protein. The data hold about 1 million distinct CDR3 sequences, with more than 40% observed a single time.

The chain is built from TRBV2 and TRBJ1-2; 8 nucleotides agree with TRBD1. The TCR sequence derives from a woman aged 60-75 years in good health. The specimen sequenced was blood. DNA for the CDR3: TGTGCCAGCAGGACGGACAGGGTTGGCTACACCTTC. As protein: CASRTDRVGYTF.